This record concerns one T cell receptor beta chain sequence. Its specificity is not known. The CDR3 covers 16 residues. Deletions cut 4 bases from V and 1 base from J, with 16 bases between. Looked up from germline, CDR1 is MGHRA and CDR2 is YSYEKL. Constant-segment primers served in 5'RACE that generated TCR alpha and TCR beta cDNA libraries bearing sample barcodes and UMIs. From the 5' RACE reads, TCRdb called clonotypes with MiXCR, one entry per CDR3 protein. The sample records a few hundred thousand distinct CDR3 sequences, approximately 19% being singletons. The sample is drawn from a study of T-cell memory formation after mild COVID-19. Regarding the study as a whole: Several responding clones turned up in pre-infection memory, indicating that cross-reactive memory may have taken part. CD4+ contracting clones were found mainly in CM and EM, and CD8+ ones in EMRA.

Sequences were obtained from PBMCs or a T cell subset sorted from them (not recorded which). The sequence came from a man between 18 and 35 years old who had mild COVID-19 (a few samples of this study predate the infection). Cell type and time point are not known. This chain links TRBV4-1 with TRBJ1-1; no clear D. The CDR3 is CASSPPPWVSNTEAFF. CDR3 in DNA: TGCGCCAGCAGCCCCCCCCCGTGGGTATCGAACACTGAAGCTTTCTTT.